This is a list of T cell receptor beta chains from one sample in a study of T cells in Graves' hyperthyroidism and ophthalmopathy. TCRdb re-derived calls from the multiplex PCR reads in MiXCR, one entry per CDR3 protein. This sample has around 360,000 distinct CDR3 sequences, with over 12% found just once. The specimen sequenced was blood. The receptor source for this set is a woman aged 55-69 years with Graves' ophthalmopathy. The CDR3 runs from the conserved cysteine through the conserved F or W. A D gene is named only where the DNA matches it firmly. Clone size is shown for a subset of rows, as once, few, many or a class of expanded clone.

clone size: few; J gene: TRBJ1-3; D gene: TRBD1; V gene: TRBV5-1; CDR3 protein: CASSSGQGAAGNTIYF; CDR3 DNA: TGCGCCAGCAGCTCCGGACAGGGGGCTGCTGGAAACACCATATATTTT
clone size: few; J gene: TRBJ2-1; D gene: TRBD2; V gene: TRBV10-3; CDR3 protein: CAISTSGSSYNEQFF; CDR3 DNA: TGTGCCATCAGCACTAGCGGGAGCTCCTACAATGAGCAGTTCTTC
clone size: .; J gene: TRBJ2-2; D gene: .; V gene: TRBV3-1; CDR3 protein: CASSLDPGELFF; CDR3 DNA: TGTGCCAGCAGCCTAGACCCCGGGGAGCTGTTTTTT
clone size: many; J gene: TRBJ2-5; D gene: TRBD2; V gene: TRBV20-1; CDR3 protein: CSAPGTSGRRVQETQYF; CDR3 DNA: TGCAGTGCCCCCGGAACTAGCGGGAGGAGGGTCCAAGAGACCCAGTACTTC
clone size: .; J gene: TRBJ2-7; D gene: .; V gene: TRBV2; CDR3 protein: CASSETGLPSYEQYF; CDR3 DNA: TGTGCCAGCAGTGAAACGGGGCTCCCCTCCTACGAGCAGTACTTC
clone size: .; J gene: TRBJ2-1; D gene: .; V gene: TRBV19; CDR3 protein: CASSISGVEQFF; CDR3 DNA: TGTGCCAGTAGTATAAGTGGGGTTGAGCAGTTCTTC
clone size: few; J gene: TRBJ2-7; D gene: TRBD2; V gene: TRBV10-3; CDR3 protein: CTISERGASGNYEQYF; CDR3 DNA: TGTACCATCAGTGAGAGGGGGGCTAGCGGGAACTACGAGCAGTACTTC
clone size: few; J gene: TRBJ2-3; D gene: TRBD2; V gene: TRBV10-1; CDR3 protein: CASSSATSGYGTDTQYF; CDR3 DNA: TGCGCCAGCAGCTCCGCTACTAGCGGATACGGCACAGATACGCAGTATTTT
clone size: few; J gene: TRBJ2-5; D gene: TRBD1; V gene: TRBV5-1; CDR3 protein: CASSSTPGQGEETQYF; CDR3 DNA: TGCGCCAGCAGCTCGACCCCGGGACAGGGAGAAGAGACCCAGTACTTC
clone size: .; J gene: TRBJ2-7; D gene: TRBD1; V gene: TRBV29-1; CDR3 protein: CSVARGQNEQYF; CDR3 DNA: TGCAGCGTTGCCAGGGGGCAGAACGAGCAGTACTTC
clone size: many; J gene: TRBJ2-7; D gene: .; V gene: TRBV12-3/TRBV12-4; CDR3 protein: CASRPTRGSYEQYF; CDR3 DNA: TGTGCCAGCAGACCGACTAGGGGCTCCTACGAGCAGTACTTC
clone size: .; J gene: TRBJ2-2; D gene: .; V gene: TRBV19; CDR3 protein: CASGLYTGELFF; CDR3 DNA: TGTGCCAGTGGACTGTACACCGGGGAGCTGTTTTTT
clone size: .; J gene: TRBJ1-4; D gene: .; V gene: TRBV30; CDR3 protein: CAHAVSGREKLFF; CDR3 DNA: TGTGCCCACGCCGTTTCAGGTCGGGAAAAACTGTTTTTT
clone size: many; J gene: TRBJ2-7; D gene: TRBD1; V gene: TRBV7-2; CDR3 protein: CASSSLPRTGGLHEQYF; CDR3 DNA: TGTGCCAGCAGCTCGCTCCCCAGGACAGGGGGCCTGCACGAGCAGTACTTC
clone size: many; J gene: TRBJ2-7; D gene: TRBD1; V gene: TRBV18; CDR3 protein: CASSPRQGDSYEQYF; CDR3 DNA: TGTGCCAGCTCACCACGGCAGGGGGACTCCTACGAGCAGTACTTC
clone size: .; J gene: TRBJ2-7; D gene: .; V gene: TRBV20-1; CDR3 protein: CSARDPLTPYEQYF; CDR3 DNA: TGCAGTGCTAGAGATCCACTGACTCCCTACGAGCAGTACTTC
clone size: few; J gene: TRBJ1-6; D gene: .; V gene: TRBV4-1; CDR3 protein: CASSQDITVAYNSPLHF; CDR3 DNA: TGCGCCAGCAGCCAGGATATTACAGTCGCCTATAATTCACCCCTCCACTTT
clone size: few; J gene: TRBJ2-1; D gene: TRBD1; V gene: TRBV7-3; CDR3 protein: CASSPGTGRGQEQFF; CDR3 DNA: TGTGCCAGCAGCCCAGGGACCGGAAGGGGGCAAGAGCAGTTCTTC
clone size: many; J gene: TRBJ2-1; D gene: TRBD1; V gene: TRBV28; CDR3 protein: CAISTGNFYNEQFF; CDR3 DNA: TGTGCCATCTCGACAGGGAATTTCTACAATGAGCAGTTCTTC
clone size: .; J gene: TRBJ1-4; D gene: TRBD1; V gene: TRBV27; CDR3 protein: CASSPVTGNTNEKLFF; CDR3 DNA: TGTGCCAGCAGTCCGGTGACAGGGAACACTAATGAAAAACTGTTTTTT
clone size: many; J gene: TRBJ2-3; D gene: .; V gene: TRBV7-2; CDR3 protein: CASSPAWGRGQYF; CDR3 DNA: TGTGCCAGCAGCCCCGCGTGGGGCCGGGGGCAGTATTTT
clone size: few; J gene: TRBJ2-5; D gene: .; V gene: TRBV3-1; CDR3 protein: CASSQVRRGTQYF; CDR3 DNA: TGTGCCAGCAGCCAAGTGAGGAGGGGGACCCAGTACTTC
clone size: .; J gene: TRBJ1-1; D gene: TRBD1; V gene: TRBV7-9; CDR3 protein: CASSLNPGQGATEAFF; CDR3 DNA: TGTGCCAGCAGCCTCAACCCCGGACAGGGAGCCACTGAAGCTTTCTTT
clone size: once; J gene: TRBJ2-3; D gene: .; V gene: TRBV18; CDR3 protein: CASSPIGTGDATQYF; CDR3 DNA: TGTGCCAGCTCACCAATAGGGACTGGGGATGCTACGCAGTATTTT
clone size: .; J gene: TRBJ2-7; D gene: TRBD1; V gene: TRBV19; CDR3 protein: CASSTTGTPVQYF; CDR3 DNA: TGTGCCAGTAGCACGACAGGGACCCCGGTGCAGTACTTC
clone size: few; J gene: TRBJ2-1; D gene: TRBD1; V gene: TRBV19; CDR3 protein: CASNDRGKINEQFF; CDR3 DNA: TGTGCCAGTAATGACAGGGGTAAAATCAATGAGCAGTTCTTC
clone size: .; J gene: TRBJ1-2; D gene: .; V gene: TRBV5-6; CDR3 protein: CASSRGPRDYGYTF; CDR3 DNA: TGTGCCAGCAGCCGGGGCCCGAGAGACTATGGCTACACCTTC
clone size: .; J gene: TRBJ1-5; D gene: .; V gene: TRBV2; CDR3 protein: CASSDVGGAFDQPQHF; CDR3 DNA: TGTGCCAGCAGTGATGTAGGGGGGGCGTTCGATCAGCCCCAGCATTTT
clone size: many; J gene: TRBJ2-6; D gene: .; V gene: TRBV5-1; CDR3 protein: CASSLWPHNSGANVLTF; CDR3 DNA: TGCGCCAGCTCCCTTTGGCCCCATAACTCTGGGGCCAACGTCCTGACTTTC
clone size: many; J gene: TRBJ1-5; D gene: TRBD1; V gene: TRBV10-3; CDR3 protein: CAISRTGGQPQHF; CDR3 DNA: TGTGCCATCAGCCGGACAGGCGGGCAGCCCCAGCATTTT
clone size: many; J gene: TRBJ2-2; D gene: TRBD2; V gene: TRBV3-1; CDR3 protein: CASSQPLALAGGGDTGELFF; CDR3 DNA: TGTGCCAGCAGCCAACCCTTGGCACTAGCGGGAGGAGGAGACACCGGGGAGCTGTTTTTT